Each of the 13 T cell receptor beta chains below was sequenced from the same sample in a study of HIV-infected patients and healthy controls. The repertoire came from unfractionated whole blood and reflected all unsorted peripheral T cells. cDNA was made from approximately 500 ng RNA using alpha and beta constant primers. Separate chain-specific third strand synthesis with multiplexing indices produced the alpha and beta libraries. MiXCR was run by TCRdb on the 5' RACE reads, yielding one entry per CDR3 protein. The profile shows around 4,300 distinct CDR3 sequences, roughly 8% of them singletons. Sequencing was performed on blood, taken before antiretroviral therapy. Receptor source: an adult with HIV infection.

By its share, this clonotype is medium-sized. J is TRBJ2-7 and V is TRBV24-1; 9 nucleotides agree with TRBD1. CDR1 KGHDR and CDR2 SFDVKD come from the germline V gene. V shed 7 bases, J shed 0 bases, and the junction held 6 bases outside the gene matches. This CDR3 is built from 15 residues. CDR3 region: CATSPGTGYSYEQYF. The DNA of the CDR3 is TGTGCCACCAGCCCCGGGACAGGGTACTCCTACGAGCAGTACTTC.

This sequence joins TRBV20-1 and TRBJ2-7, with TRBD2 matching over 9 bases. Looked up from germline, CDR1 is DFQATT and CDR2 is SNEGSKA (reference sequence). The ends lost 4 bases at V and 5 bases at J; junction bases unmatched: 12. CDR3 length: 15 residues. Here the CDR3 reads CSATDSGSGTDEQYF. The CDR3 DNA follows: TGCAGTGCTACCGATAGCGGGAGTGGGACCGACGAGCAGTACTTC.

By proportion, this clonotype is medium-sized. The J gene is TRBJ2-1, the V gene TRBV27; D unclear. V dropped 5 bases and J dropped 5 bases, with 10 bases sitting between them. This CDR3 has 13 residues. Germline CDR1 MNHEY, CDR2 SMNVEV (reference sequence). The CDR3 is CASSPQLNNEQFF. As DNA, the CDR3 is TGTGCCAGCAGTCCCCAACTGAACAATGAGCAGTTCTTC.

This clonotype is judged medium-sized (0.01 to 0.1%). The chain has TRBV7-8 and TRBJ1-2; TRBD1 is a possible D gene (6 bases). Per germline, CDR1 SGHVS and CDR2 FQNEAQ. The CDR3 consists of 15 residues. V was cut by 0 bases and J by 2 bases, with 10 bases left in between. DNA of the CDR3: TGTGCCAGCAGCTTAGCGCACAGGGACAACTATGGCTACACCTTC. Residues: CASSLAHRDNYGYTF.

The chain links TRBV20-1 to TRBJ2-3; 10 bases line up with TRBD1. Germline-derived CDR1 and CDR2 are DFQATT and SNEGSKA (reference sequence). The CDR3 contains 14 residues. The ends lost 6 bases at V and 2 bases at J; junction bases unmatched: 5. CDR3 amino acids: CSAPGQGNTDTQYF. DNA for the CDR3: TGCAGTGCCCCGGGACAGGGGAACACAGATACGCAGTATTTT.

This clonotype was seen at least ten times. The chain couples TRBV4-2 to TRBJ1-1; a weak D match, TRBD1 (5 bases). Trimming took 1 base from V and 1 from J, leaving 10 bases between them. The CDR3 has 15 residues. The germline CDR1 and CDR2 sequences are LGHNA and YNFKEQ. The CDR3 nucleotides read TGTGCCAGCAGCCAAGGTCCCGGGGGGAACACTGAAGCTTTCTTT. Translating it yields CASSQGPGGNTEAFF.

The chain links TRBV10-3 to TRBJ1-1, with a weak D call TRBD1 (5 bases). CDR1 ENHRY and CDR2 SYGVKD come from the germline V gene. This CDR3 has 12 amino acids. Trimming took 3 bases from V and 7 from J, leaving 9 bases between them. The DNA of the CDR3 is TGTGCCATCAGTGATGGGGGGTATGAAGCTTTCTTT. Amino acid sequence: CAISDGGYEAFF.

This clonotype qualifies as medium-sized (0.01 to 0.1%). The CDR3 sequence: CASSLGGGLNQPQHF. DNA for the CDR3: TGTGCCAGCAGTTTAGGGGGGGGCCTCAATCAGCCCCAGCATTTT. The genes are TRBV27 and TRBJ1-5, with TRBD1 as a possible D gene (6 bases). V was shortened by 2 bases and J by 3 bases, with 11 bases between the two germline ends. CDR1 is MNHEY and CDR2 is SMNVEV in the germline V gene (reference sequence). CDR3 length: 15 residues.

This clonotype showed up many times. CDR3 in DNA: TGTGCCAGCTCTTGGGCCGCTGGCTACACCTTC. Encoded protein: CASSWAAGYTF. The chain links TRBV28 to TRBJ1-2; unclear D gene. Germline lookup yields CDR1 MDHEN and CDR2 SYDVKM. V was cut by 8 bases and J by 7 bases, with 11 bases left in between. This CDR3 spans 11 amino acids.

This clonotype was recorded at least ten times. The chain combines TRBV30 with TRBJ1-2; D is unresolved. The length of the CDR3 is 16 residues. The germline V gene has CDR1 GTSNPN and CDR2 SVGIG (reference sequence). Between the trimmed V and J ends, which lost 1 base and 3 bases, there was a span of 18 bases. CDR3 nucleotides: TGTGCCTGGAGTGCCGGTAGGGAAGGACGCGACTATGGCTACACCTTC. It is translated as CAWSAGREGRDYGYTF. The full variable domain, its missing parts supplied by reference TRBV30 and TRBJ1-2, is SQTIHQWPATLVQPVGSPLSLECTVEGTSNPNLYWYRQAAGRGLQLLFYSVGIGQISSEVPQNLSASRPQDRQFILSSKKLLLSDSGFYLCAWSAGREGRDYGYTFGSGTRLTVV.

Ten or more counts support this clonotype. The CDR3 DNA is TGTGCCAGCAGTACCCTTTCGGGGTCCTACAATGAGCAGTTCTTC. This sequence encodes CASSTLSGSYNEQFF. The gene calls are TRBV27 and TRBJ2-1; D is perhaps TRBD2 (5 bases). Germline V gives CDR1 MNHEY, CDR2 SMNVEV (reference sequence). The germline V and J ends were trimmed by 5 bases and 1 base, with 12 bases remaining between them. The CDR3 loop spans 15 amino acids.

This clonotype was observed a handful of times. The gene calls are TRBV12-3 or TRBV12-4 and TRBJ2-2; 10 bases agree with TRBD1. V was pared by 5 bases and J by 6 bases, with 6 bases of the junction left unmatched. The CDR3 totals 15 residues. CDR3 protein: CASSAPGQGSGELFF. In DNA, the CDR3 is TGTGCCAGCAGTGCTCCGGGACAGGGGTCCGGGGAGCTGTTTTTT.

This chain uses TRBV4-1 with TRBJ2-1, with 8 bases fitting TRBD2. The CDR3 totals 17 residues. Losses at the gene ends were 1 base for V and 6 bases for J; bases not matched to a gene: 11. Germline assignment: CDR1 MGHRA and CDR2 YSYEKL. The CDR3 loop reads CASSQVAAGAVGNEQFF. The CDR3 DNA is TGCGCCAGCAGCCAAGTTGCAGCGGGGGCCGTGGGCAATGAGCAGTTCTTC.